This is a list of T cell receptor beta chains from one sample in a study of human T cells and chemical hapten exposure. MiXCR, run by TCRdb on the RACE reads, gives a single entry per CDR3 protein. The table shows 60,000 to 70,000 distinct CDR3 sequences, with about 10% occurring only once. This material consisted of whole blood, taken in connection with sensitization to the hapten diphenylcyclopropenone (DPC). Receptors originate from a woman between 45 and 65 years old with alopecia areata. Some clones in this sample may be carry-over from other donors' samples. The CDR3 runs from the conserved cysteine through the conserved F or W. Each record gives: CDR3 protein, CDR3 DNA, D gene, J gene, V gene, CDR3 length, clone size. A D gene is named only where the DNA matches it firmly. Some rows have no size entry. The others give once, few or many, or a class for an expanded clone.

CDR3aa: CSAISGKNIQYF
CDR3nt: TGCAGTGCTATCTCCGGGAAGAACATTCAGTACTTC
d_gene: .
j_gene: TRBJ2-4
v_gene: TRBV20-1
len: 12
abundance: many

CDR3aa: CASSPPEGTDTQYF
CDR3nt: TGTGCCAGCTCACCACCAGAGGGGACAGATACGCAGTATTTT
d_gene: .
j_gene: TRBJ2-3
v_gene: TRBV18
len: 14
abundance: .

CDR3aa: CASSPKRLDRGWAFF
CDR3nt: TGTGCCAGCTCACCAAAGAGGCTTGACAGGGGATGGGCTTTCTTT
d_gene: TRBD1
j_gene: TRBJ1-1
v_gene: TRBV18
len: 15
abundance: few

CDR3aa: CSATGRAVEAFF
CDR3nt: TGCAGTGCTACCGGGAGAGCGGTTGAAGCTTTCTTT
d_gene: .
j_gene: TRBJ1-1
v_gene: TRBV20-1
len: 12
abundance: many

CDR3aa: CASSAGTAGNEQFF
CDR3nt: TGTGCCAGCAGCGCGGGGACTGCGGGCAATGAGCAGTTCTTC
d_gene: .
j_gene: TRBJ2-1
v_gene: TRBV7-2
len: 14
abundance: many

CDR3aa: CASGTRGRTEAFF
CDR3nt: TGTGCCAGCGGAACCAGGGGTAGGACTGAAGCTTTCTTT
d_gene: .
j_gene: TRBJ1-1
v_gene: TRBV5-4
len: 13
abundance: many

CDR3aa: CATSRDALSATNEKLFF
CDR3nt: TGTGCCACCAGCAGAGATGCTCTATCTGCGACTAATGAAAAACTGTTTTTT
d_gene: .
j_gene: TRBJ1-4
v_gene: TRBV15
len: 17
abundance: many

CDR3aa: CSAIASGRGTDTQYF
CDR3nt: TGCAGTGCTATCGCTAGCGGGAGAGGCACAGATACGCAGTATTTT
d_gene: TRBD2
j_gene: TRBJ2-3
v_gene: TRBV20-1
len: 15
abundance: .

CDR3aa: CSVEELVGAMDNEQFF
CDR3nt: TGCAGCGTTGAAGAATTAGTTGGAGCGATGGACAATGAGCAGTTCTTC
d_gene: .
j_gene: TRBJ2-1
v_gene: TRBV29-1
len: 16
abundance: many

CDR3aa: CASSAHGEYNEQFF
CDR3nt: TGTGCCAGCAGTGCGCACGGGGAATACAATGAGCAGTTCTTC
d_gene: .
j_gene: TRBJ2-1
v_gene: TRBV12-3/TRBV12-4
len: 14
abundance: many

CDR3aa: CASRIQGSGTEAFF
CDR3nt: TGTGCCAGCAGGATACAGGGATCTGGCACTGAAGCTTTCTTT
d_gene: .
j_gene: TRBJ1-1
v_gene: TRBV28
len: 14
abundance: once

CDR3aa: CASRTAYNSPLHF
CDR3nt: TGTGCCAGCCGGACAGCTTATAATTCACCCCTCCACTTT
d_gene: .
j_gene: TRBJ1-6
v_gene: TRBV7-2
len: 13
abundance: many

CDR3aa: CASSPGPPHGTQYF
CDR3nt: TGTGCCAGCAGCCCCGGACCCCCCCATGGGACCCAGTACTTC
d_gene: .
j_gene: TRBJ2-5
v_gene: TRBV3-2
len: 14
abundance: few

CDR3aa: CASSPRPRGLSYEQYF
CDR3nt: TGTGCCAGCAGCCCACGGCCTCGTGGGCTCTCCTACGAGCAGTACTTC
d_gene: .
j_gene: TRBJ2-7
v_gene: TRBV11-2
len: 16
abundance: many

CDR3aa: CASSGGQGYEKLFF
CDR3nt: TGTGCCAGCAGCGGGGGACAGGGCTATGAAAAACTGTTTTTT
d_gene: TRBD1
j_gene: TRBJ1-4
v_gene: TRBV4-2
len: 14
abundance: many

CDR3aa: CSAKLPASGGNLYTQYF
CDR3nt: TGCAGTGCTAAACTCCCCGCCAGCGGGGGTAATTTGTATACGCAGTATTTT
d_gene: TRBD2
j_gene: TRBJ2-3
v_gene: TRBV20-1
len: 17
abundance: once

CDR3aa: CASSVAGGSPSIQYF
CDR3nt: TGTGCCAGCAGCGTAGCCGGGGGAAGCCCCAGCATTCAGTACTTC
d_gene: .
j_gene: TRBJ2-4
v_gene: TRBV9
len: 15
abundance: few

CDR3aa: CASSTTVAGANVLTF
CDR3nt: TGTGCCAGCAGCACCACAGTGGCTGGGGCCAACGTCCTGACTTTC
d_gene: .
j_gene: TRBJ2-6
v_gene: TRBV7-2
len: 15
abundance: few

CDR3aa: CSGTQGAGYGYTF
CDR3nt: TGCAGCGGAACCCAGGGGGCGGGATATGGCTACACCTTC
d_gene: TRBD1
j_gene: TRBJ1-2
v_gene: TRBV29-1
len: 13
abundance: .

CDR3aa: CASSLVAVNVLTF
CDR3nt: TGTGCCAGCAGCTTGGTGGCGGTCAACGTCCTGACTTTC
d_gene: .
j_gene: TRBJ2-6
v_gene: TRBV7-9
len: 13
abundance: many

CDR3aa: CASSPLDGINQPQHF
CDR3nt: TGTGCCAGCAGTCCTCTCGACGGAATCAATCAGCCCCAGCATTTT
d_gene: .
j_gene: TRBJ1-5
v_gene: TRBV6-6
len: 15
abundance: many

CDR3aa: CSARPSNQPQHF
CDR3nt: TGCAGTGCTAGACCCAGCAATCAGCCCCAGCATTTT
d_gene: .
j_gene: TRBJ1-5
v_gene: TRBV20-1
len: 12
abundance: few

CDR3aa: CASSLKQNYGYTF
CDR3nt: TGTGCCAGCAGTTTAAAACAGAACTATGGCTACACCTTC
d_gene: .
j_gene: TRBJ1-2
v_gene: TRBV28
len: 13
abundance: many

CDR3aa: CSARDLRDSRNTIYF
CDR3nt: TGCAGTGCTAGAGATCTGCGGGACAGCAGAAACACCATATATTTT
d_gene: TRBD1
j_gene: TRBJ1-3
v_gene: TRBV20-1
len: 15
abundance: few

CDR3aa: CASSREVQAYNEQFF
CDR3nt: TGTGCCAGCAGCCGAGAGGTCCAAGCCTACAATGAGCAGTTCTTC
d_gene: .
j_gene: TRBJ2-1
v_gene: TRBV4-2
len: 15
abundance: few

CDR3aa: CASRGGLAGYLDEQFF
CDR3nt: TGTGCCAGCAGAGGGGGGCTAGCGGGATATTTAGATGAGCAGTTCTTC
d_gene: TRBD2
j_gene: TRBJ2-1
v_gene: TRBV12-3/TRBV12-4
len: 16
abundance: many

CDR3aa: CASSVGAKPNEKLFF
CDR3nt: TGTGCCAGCAGCGTAGGAGCGAAGCCTAATGAAAAACTGTTTTTT
d_gene: .
j_gene: TRBJ1-4
v_gene: TRBV9
len: 15
abundance: many

CDR3aa: CASRTGLVYNEQFF
CDR3nt: TGTGCCAGCAGGACCGGACTAGTTTACAATGAGCAGTTCTTC
d_gene: TRBD2
j_gene: TRBJ2-1
v_gene: TRBV12-3/TRBV12-4
len: 14
abundance: many

CDR3aa: CASSLEAGGFRTDTQYF
CDR3nt: TGTGCCAGCAGCTTAGAGGCAGGGGGCTTTCGCACAGATACGCAGTATTTT
d_gene: TRBD1
j_gene: TRBJ2-3
v_gene: TRBV11-1
len: 17
abundance: .

CDR3aa: CASSFEAGDEQFF
CDR3nt: TGTGCCAGCAGCTTTGAGGCGGGAGATGAGCAGTTCTTC
d_gene: TRBD2
j_gene: TRBJ2-1
v_gene: TRBV5-4
len: 13
abundance: few

CDR3aa: CSVEGNGNTIYF
CDR3nt: TGCAGCGTTGAGGGGAATGGAAACACCATATATTTT
d_gene: .
j_gene: TRBJ1-3
v_gene: TRBV29-1
len: 12
abundance: .

CDR3aa: CASSRTGTKTHEQFF
CDR3nt: TGTGCCAGCAGCAGAACCGGGACTAAAACCCATGAGCAGTTCTTC
d_gene: TRBD2
j_gene: TRBJ2-1
v_gene: TRBV7-8
len: 15
abundance: many

CDR3aa: CASSPSGTSTDTQYF
CDR3nt: TGTGCCAGCAGTCCTAGCGGGACGAGCACAGATACGCAGTATTTT
d_gene: TRBD2
j_gene: TRBJ2-3
v_gene: TRBV28
len: 15
abundance: .

CDR3aa: CAISEGRVNTEAFF
CDR3nt: TGTGCCATCAGTGAGGGTAGAGTGAACACTGAAGCTTTCTTT
d_gene: .
j_gene: TRBJ1-1
v_gene: TRBV10-3
len: 14
abundance: many

CDR3aa: CASSEGLAGGYEQYF
CDR3nt: TGTGCCAGCAGTGAAGGGTTAGCGGGAGGGTACGAGCAGTACTTC
d_gene: TRBD2
j_gene: TRBJ2-7
v_gene: TRBV2
len: 15
abundance: many

CDR3aa: CASSPSGTSGTQETQYF
CDR3nt: TGTGCCAGCAGCCCATCCGGGACTAGCGGGACCCAAGAGACCCAGTACTTC
d_gene: TRBD2
j_gene: TRBJ2-5
v_gene: TRBV13
len: 17
abundance: few

CDR3aa: CASSPWQGNTEAFF
CDR3nt: TGTGCCAGCAGTCCCTGGCAGGGGAACACTGAAGCTTTCTTT
d_gene: .
j_gene: TRBJ1-1
v_gene: TRBV12-3/TRBV12-4
len: 14
abundance: .

CDR3aa: CASRPTGVTYEQYF
CDR3nt: TGTGCCAGCAGACCGACAGGGGTAACCTACGAGCAGTACTTC
d_gene: TRBD1
j_gene: TRBJ2-7
v_gene: TRBV6-5
len: 14
abundance: many

CDR3aa: CSASPSRGAGNTIYF
CDR3nt: TGCAGTGCTAGTCCCAGTCGGGGGGCTGGAAACACCATATATTTT
d_gene: .
j_gene: TRBJ1-3
v_gene: TRBV20-1
len: 15
abundance: .

CDR3aa: CASSATGGAGANVLTF
CDR3nt: TGTGCCAGCAGTGCCACCGGGGGTGCGGGGGCCAACGTCCTGACTTTC
d_gene: .
j_gene: TRBJ2-6
v_gene: TRBV27
len: 16
abundance: few

CDR3aa: CASSEGQGPYEQYF
CDR3nt: TGCGCCAGCAGTGAAGGACAGGGGCCCTACGAGCAGTACTTC
d_gene: TRBD1
j_gene: TRBJ2-7
v_gene: TRBV10-1
len: 14
abundance: many

CDR3aa: CASSLYEDEQFF
CDR3nt: TGCGCCAGCAGCTTATATGAGGATGAGCAGTTCTTC
d_gene: .
j_gene: TRBJ2-1
v_gene: TRBV5-1
len: 12
abundance: few

CDR3aa: CASSVGGNTDEQYF
CDR3nt: TGTGCCAGCAGCGTAGGTGGGAATACCGACGAGCAGTACTTC
d_gene: .
j_gene: TRBJ2-7
v_gene: TRBV9
len: 14
abundance: many

CDR3aa: CASSESSRRRTEAFF
CDR3nt: TGCGCCAGCAGTGAGTCGAGCAGGAGAAGGACTGAAGCTTTCTTT
d_gene: .
j_gene: TRBJ1-1
v_gene: TRBV10-2
len: 15
abundance: .

CDR3aa: CASSSSGGAGSTDTQYF
CDR3nt: TGTGCCAGCAGTTCTAGCGGGGGGGCGGGAAGCACAGATACGCAGTATTTT
d_gene: TRBD2
j_gene: TRBJ2-3
v_gene: TRBV6-5
len: 17
abundance: many

CDR3aa: CATKTERNAGNTIYF
CDR3nt: TGTGCCACTAAAACGGAGAGGAACGCTGGAAACACCATATATTTT
d_gene: .
j_gene: TRBJ1-3
v_gene: TRBV10-3
len: 15
abundance: many

CDR3aa: CASSQGMGMGNQPQHF
CDR3nt: TGCGCCAGCAGCCAAGGCATGGGAATGGGCAATCAGCCCCAGCATTTT
d_gene: .
j_gene: TRBJ1-5
v_gene: TRBV4-1
len: 16
abundance: many

CDR3aa: CASSSKIDRFNTEAFF
CDR3nt: TGCGCCAGCAGCTCGAAAATTGACAGGTTTAACACTGAAGCTTTCTTT
d_gene: .
j_gene: TRBJ1-1
v_gene: TRBV5-1
len: 16
abundance: many

CDR3aa: CASRRGVNEKLFF
CDR3nt: TGCGCCAGCCGGCGTGGGGTTAATGAAAAACTGTTTTTT
d_gene: .
j_gene: TRBJ1-4
v_gene: TRBV23-1
len: 13
abundance: many

CDR3aa: CAGGEGQSPYEQYF
CDR3nt: TGTGCCGGGGGGGAGGGGCAATCCCCCTACGAGCAGTACTTC
d_gene: TRBD2
j_gene: TRBJ2-7
v_gene: TRBV6-1
len: 14
abundance: .

CDR3aa: CASSPPNPNTGELFF
CDR3nt: TGTGCCAGCTCACCACCGAATCCGAACACCGGGGAGCTGTTTTTT
d_gene: .
j_gene: TRBJ2-2
v_gene: TRBV18
len: 15
abundance: few

CDR3aa: CASSPPGQSPFF
CDR3nt: TGTGCCAGCAGTCCCCCGGGACAGAGTCCGTTCTTC
d_gene: TRBD1
j_gene: TRBJ2-1
v_gene: TRBV28
len: 12
abundance: few